This paragraph covers one T cell receptor beta chain sequence. These data originate in a study of T cells in Graves' hyperthyroidism and ophthalmopathy. The ends were cut back, 1 base at V and 2 bases at J, with 18 bases in the middle. The CDR3 sequence is 18 residues long. CDR1 and CDR2 (germline): MNHEY, SMNVEV (reference sequence). It was RNA transcripts that yielded the amplified TCR beta CDR3 regions. The HTBI primer set served for first-round RT-PCR of the TCR CDR3. TCRdb itself ran the multiplex PCR reads through MiXCR, one entry per CDR3 protein. This table holds more than 500,000 distinct CDR3 sequences, approximately 44% found once.

This clonotype originated in an adult woman with Graves' disease, either hyperthyroidism or ophthalmopathy (not recorded which). The sequenced sample was peripheral blood or thyroid tissue (not recorded which). The chain links TRBV27 to TRBJ1-3, with D unclear. The chain's CDR3 is CASSLYAPDPVAGNTIYF. CDR3 DNA: TGTGCCAGCAGTTTATATGCCCCGGACCCGGTAGCTGGAAACACCATATATTTT.